The text below deals with one T cell receptor (beta chain). Its cognate antigen has yet to be identified. Per-nucleotide qualities are absent, and no much larger clonotype sits a single base away. These data come from a study of blood T cell repertoires in COVID-19 (dated by TCRdb to between 2020 and 2021). Notes on the research overall: Samples from collaborators originated in the United States, Italy and Spain and spanned both the acute and convalescent phases of COVID-19. The material from the prospective study consisted of cDNA or gDNA derived from T cells, B-cell-depleted T cells, or PBMCs. The dataset comprised deeply sampled blood TCRbeta repertoires from subjects exposed to, actively infected with, or recovered from COVID-19. The repertoires were released in a freely available public database meant as a resource for research on the immune response to SARS-CoV-2. Samples came from the ongoing ImmuneRACE study (first 160 participants) plus 1,254 subjects from 6 global collaborators. A de-identified subject ID, COVID-19 status, age in years and sex were almost always included in the sample metadata. Where available, HLA class I and class II types were taken from metadata supplied by the sample provider and were not determined by assay-based typing.

Participants in the prospective study were aged roughly 18 to 90 years, lived in 20 to 25 United States geographic areas, and enrolled through a virtual design. Cohort assignment in the prospective study relied on participant-reported clinical history from a screening survey and a study questionnaire. ImmuneRACE Cohort 3 recovered participants were defined by two consecutive negative NP/OP PCR tests, healthcare professional clearance, or symptom resolution. In the prospective study, mobile phlebotomists collected whole blood, serum and a nasopharyngeal or oropharyngeal swab from each participant. Additional blood draws and questionnaires over an approximately 2-month period could optionally be provided by prospective study participants. Before DNA extraction, prospective study blood samples were shipped either frozen or at room temperature. Trimmed from V: 1 base; trimmed from J: 5 bases; junction bases lacking a gene match: 7. CDR1 and CDR2 are drawn from the germline V gene (reference sequence): LNHNV, YYDKDF. Counted from cysteine to phenylalanine, this CDR3 has 17 amino acids. CDR3 DNA is the only sequence kept; it has 51 bases, read in frame from the first base.

TCRbeta CDR3 regions were amplified from genomic DNA by means of the immunoSEQ Assay, a bias-controlled multiplex PCR. Under the source paper's analysis protocol: Within the assay, amplification of reference gene primers was used to estimate how many nucleated cells each sample contained. To quantify the absolute abundance of each unique TCRbeta CDR3 rearrangement, sequence reads were collapsed and filtered. For each sample, productive Simpson clonality was calculated by taking the square root of Simpson's diversity index across productive rearrangements. TCRdb retrieved this table from immuneACCESS and kept in-frame rearrangements only. Not all clones are present; in checked studies, unresolved V genes account for under half, and no reason is known for the remainder. That table gives V, J and clone size, and the DNA gave D and trimming. The sample table contains 180,000 or so clones; only one count was recorded for roughly four fifths of them. The leading ten clones occupy about 11% of the sample.

What the research found in general, with its limitations: How much clinical and demographic metadata was included differed by source and by participant, and the metadata was provided uncurated.

The receptor's source is a man aged 45-60 years who had recovered from COVID-19. The chain employs TRBV15 and TRBJ2-1, with 11 bases matching TRBD2. Sequenced material: PBMCs or T cells enriched from blood (not recorded which). The CDR3 reads as follows: CATSRGFPGLADNEQFF. The DNA reads as follows: TGTGCCACCAGCAGAGGTTTCCCGGGACTAGCGGACAATGAGCAGTTCTTC.